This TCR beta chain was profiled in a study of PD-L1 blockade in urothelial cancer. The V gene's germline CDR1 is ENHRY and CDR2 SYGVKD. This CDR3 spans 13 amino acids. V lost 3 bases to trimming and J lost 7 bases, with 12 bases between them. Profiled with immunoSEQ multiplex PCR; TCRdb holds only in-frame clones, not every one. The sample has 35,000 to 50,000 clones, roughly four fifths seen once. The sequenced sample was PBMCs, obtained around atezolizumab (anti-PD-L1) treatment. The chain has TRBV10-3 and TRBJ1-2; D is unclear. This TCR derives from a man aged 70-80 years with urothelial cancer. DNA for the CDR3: TGTGCCATCAGTGACGGGCGGGAGAGTGGCTACACCTTC. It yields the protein CAISDGRESGYTF.